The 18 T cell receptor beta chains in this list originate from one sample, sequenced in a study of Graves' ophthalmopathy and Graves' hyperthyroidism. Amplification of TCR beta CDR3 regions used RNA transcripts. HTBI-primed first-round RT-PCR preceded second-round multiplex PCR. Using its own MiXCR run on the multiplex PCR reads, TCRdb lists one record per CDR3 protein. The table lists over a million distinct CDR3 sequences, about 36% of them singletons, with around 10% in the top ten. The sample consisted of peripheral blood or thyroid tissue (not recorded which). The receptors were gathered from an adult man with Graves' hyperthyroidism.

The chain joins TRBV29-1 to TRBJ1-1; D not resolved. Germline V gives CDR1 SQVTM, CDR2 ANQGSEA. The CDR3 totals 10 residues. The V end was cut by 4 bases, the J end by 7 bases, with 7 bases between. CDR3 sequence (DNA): TGCAGCGTTGGGAATTTTGAAGCTTTCTTT. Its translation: CSVGNFEAFF.

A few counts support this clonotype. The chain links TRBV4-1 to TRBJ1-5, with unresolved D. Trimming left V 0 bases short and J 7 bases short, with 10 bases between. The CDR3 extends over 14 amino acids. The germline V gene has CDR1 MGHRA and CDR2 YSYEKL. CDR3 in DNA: TGCGCCAGCAGCCAAGATTTCGGTGGCCAGCCCCAGCATTTT. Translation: CASSQDFGGQPQHF.

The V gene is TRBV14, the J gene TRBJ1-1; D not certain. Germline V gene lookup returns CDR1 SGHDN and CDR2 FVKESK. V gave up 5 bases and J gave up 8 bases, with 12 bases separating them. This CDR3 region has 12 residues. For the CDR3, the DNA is TGTGCCAGCAGCGATACGACGGGAGAAGCTTTCTTT. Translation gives CASSDTTGEAFF.

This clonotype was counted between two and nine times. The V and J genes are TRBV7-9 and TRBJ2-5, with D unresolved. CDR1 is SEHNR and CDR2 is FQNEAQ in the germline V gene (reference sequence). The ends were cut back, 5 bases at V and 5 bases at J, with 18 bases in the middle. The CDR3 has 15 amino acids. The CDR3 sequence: CASSQDGGSGETQYF. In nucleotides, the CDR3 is TGTGCCAGCAGCCAAGATGGCGGATCTGGGGAGACCCAGTACTTC.

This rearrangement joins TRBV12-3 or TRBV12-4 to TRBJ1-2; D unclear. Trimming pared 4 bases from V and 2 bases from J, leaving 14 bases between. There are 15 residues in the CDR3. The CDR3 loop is CASSSTRETNYGYTF. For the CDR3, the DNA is TGTGCCAGCAGTTCCACACGGGAGACCAACTATGGCTACACCTTC.

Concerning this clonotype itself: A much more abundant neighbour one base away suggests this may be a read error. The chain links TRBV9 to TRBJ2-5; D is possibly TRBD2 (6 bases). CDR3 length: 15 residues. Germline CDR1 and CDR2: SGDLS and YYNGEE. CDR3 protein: CAGSVDVRDAETQYF. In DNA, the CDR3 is TGTGCCGGCAGCGTAGACGTGCGGGACGCAGAGACCCAGTACTTC.

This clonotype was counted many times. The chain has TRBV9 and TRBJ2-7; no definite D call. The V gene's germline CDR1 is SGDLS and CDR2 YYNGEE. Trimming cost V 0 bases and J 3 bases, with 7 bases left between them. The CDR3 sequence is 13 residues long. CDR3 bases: TGTGCCAGCAGCGTAGAGATGGGCTACGAGCAGTACTTC. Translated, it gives CASSVEMGYEQYF.

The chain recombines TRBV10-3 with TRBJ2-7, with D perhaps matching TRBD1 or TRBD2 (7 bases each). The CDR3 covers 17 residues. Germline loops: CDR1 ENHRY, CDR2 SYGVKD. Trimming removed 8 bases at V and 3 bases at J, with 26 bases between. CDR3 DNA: TGTGCCATCGGAAAAGTCGACAGCAGGGGGGGCCGCTACGAGCAGTACTTC. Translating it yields CAIGKVDSRGGRYEQYF.

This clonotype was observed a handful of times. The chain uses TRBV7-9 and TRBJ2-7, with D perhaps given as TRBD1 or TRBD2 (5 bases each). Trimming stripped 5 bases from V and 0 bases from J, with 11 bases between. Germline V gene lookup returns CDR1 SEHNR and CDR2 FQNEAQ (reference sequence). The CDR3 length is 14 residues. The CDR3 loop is CASSQADTSYEQYF. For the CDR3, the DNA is TGTGCCAGCAGCCAAGCGGACACCTCCTACGAGCAGTACTTC.

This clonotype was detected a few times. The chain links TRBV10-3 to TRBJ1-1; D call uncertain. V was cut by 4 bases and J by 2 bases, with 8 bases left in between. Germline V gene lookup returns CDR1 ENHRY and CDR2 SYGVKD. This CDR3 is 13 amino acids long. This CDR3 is CAISVEGNTEAFF. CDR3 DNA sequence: TGTGCCATCAGTGTTGAGGGAAACACTGAAGCTTTCTTT.

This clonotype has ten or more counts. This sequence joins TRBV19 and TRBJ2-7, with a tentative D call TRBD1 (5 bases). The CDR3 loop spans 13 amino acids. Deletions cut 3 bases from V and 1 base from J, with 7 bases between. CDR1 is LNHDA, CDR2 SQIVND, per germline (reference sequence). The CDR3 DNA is TGTGCCAGTAGTATCACAGGATCCTACGAGCAGTACTTC. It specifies CASSITGSYEQYF.

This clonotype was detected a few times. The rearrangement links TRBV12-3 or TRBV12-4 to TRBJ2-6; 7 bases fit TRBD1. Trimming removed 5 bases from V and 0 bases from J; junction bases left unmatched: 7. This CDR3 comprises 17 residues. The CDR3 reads CASSRTGASSGANVLTF. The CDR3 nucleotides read TGTGCCAGCAGTCGGACAGGCGCGAGCTCTGGGGCCAACGTCCTGACTTTC.

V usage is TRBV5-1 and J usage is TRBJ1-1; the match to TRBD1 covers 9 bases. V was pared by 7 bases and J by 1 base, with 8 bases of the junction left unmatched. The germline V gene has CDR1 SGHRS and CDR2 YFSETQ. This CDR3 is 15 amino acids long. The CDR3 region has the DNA TGCGCCAGCCATCCCGGGGACAGGGCGAACACTGAAGCTTTCTTT. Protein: CASHPGDRANTEAFF.

The CDR3 DNA sequence: TGCGCCAGCAGCTTCGGACAGGTGGGGCAAGAGACCCAGTACTTC. Translated: CASSFGQVGQETQYF. The rearrangement links TRBV5-1 to TRBJ2-5, with TRBD1 matching over 7 bases. The CDR3 has 15 amino acids. CDR1 SGHRS and CDR2 YFSETQ come from the germline V gene. V lost 2 bases and J lost 2; bases outside the gene matches: 6.

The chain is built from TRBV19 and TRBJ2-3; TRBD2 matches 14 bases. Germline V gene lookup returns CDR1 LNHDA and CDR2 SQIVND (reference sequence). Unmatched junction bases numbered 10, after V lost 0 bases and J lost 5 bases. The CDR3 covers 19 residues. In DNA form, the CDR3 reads TGTGCCAGTAGTATAGACAGCGTCCCGGGACTAGCGGGGGAAGATACGCAGTATTTT. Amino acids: CASSIDSVPGLAGEDTQYF.

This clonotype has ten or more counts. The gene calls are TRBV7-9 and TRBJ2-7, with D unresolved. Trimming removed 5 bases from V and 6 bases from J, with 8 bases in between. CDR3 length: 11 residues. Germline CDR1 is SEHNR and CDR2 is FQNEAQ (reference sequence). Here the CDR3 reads CASSPSSEQYF. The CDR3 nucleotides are TGTGCCAGCAGCCCCTCATCCGAGCAGTACTTC.

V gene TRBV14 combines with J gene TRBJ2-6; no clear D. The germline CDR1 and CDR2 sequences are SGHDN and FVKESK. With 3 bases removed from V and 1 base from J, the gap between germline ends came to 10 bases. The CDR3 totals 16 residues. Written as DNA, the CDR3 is TGTGCCAGCAGCCAGTTCCGGAATTCTGGGGCCAACGTCCTGACTTTC. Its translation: CASSQFRNSGANVLTF.

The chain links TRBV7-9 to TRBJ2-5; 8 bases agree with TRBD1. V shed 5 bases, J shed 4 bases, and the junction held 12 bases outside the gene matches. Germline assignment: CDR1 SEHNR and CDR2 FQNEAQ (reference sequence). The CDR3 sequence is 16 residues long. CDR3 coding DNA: TGTGCCAGCAGCAGCCAATCCCAGGGGGCTGGAGAGACCCAGTACTTC. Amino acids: CASSSQSQGAGETQYF.